The 19 T cell receptor beta chains below come from one sample, sequenced in a study of OX40 agonist ivuxolimab in advanced cancers. The table came from immunoSEQ multiplex PCR; TCRdb's copy has only in-frame clones and leaves some out. The sample lists 75,000 to 100,000 clones; less than 85% were seen once. Sequenced material: CD4+ or CD8+ T cells sorted from blood, taken in a trial of the OX40 agonist ivuxolimab. The receptors were gathered from an adult with an advanced solid tumor such as melanoma, head and neck, liver or kidney cancer.

V usage is TRBV5-1 and J usage is TRBJ1-1; D gene uncertain. The V end was cut by 4 bases, the J end by 1 base, with 8 bases between. Germline V CDR1 and CDR2: SGHRS, YFSETQ. CDR3 size: 13 residues. CDR3 nucleotide sequence: TGCGCCAGCAGCCGCCGAGGGAACACTGAAGCTTTCTTT. Amino acids: CASSRRGNTEAFF.

The V call is TRBV11-3, the J call TRBJ2-1; 15 bases agree with TRBD2. The CDR3 is made up of 16 amino acids. CDR1 is SGHNT, CDR2 YENEEA, per germline. V trimming: 5 bases; J trimming: 7 bases; junction bases outside the gene matches: 6. CDR3: CASSRGLAGGRNEQFF. For the CDR3, the DNA is TGTGCCAGCAGCCGGGGACTAGCGGGAGGTAGGAATGAGCAGTTCTTC. Supplemented by reference TRBV11-3 and TRBJ2-1, the full variable domain reads EAGVVQSPRYKIIEKKQPVAFWCNPISGHNTLYWYLQNLGQGPELLIRYENEEAVDDSQLPKDRFSAERLKGVDSTLKIQPAELGDSAVYLCASSRGLAGGRNEQFFGPGTRLTVL.

This clone was counted a single time. CDR3 residues: CASSLYGGYSNQPQHF. CDR3 sequence (DNA): TGTGCCAGCAGTTTATACGGGGGATATAGCAATCAGCCCCAGCATTTT. The gene calls are TRBV27 and TRBJ1-5, with D possibly being TRBD1 (5 bases). The length of the CDR3 is 16 residues. The V gene lost 1 base and the J gene lost 0 bases, with 10 bases spanning the gap. CDR1 and CDR2 from the germline V gene are MNHEY and SMNVEV (reference sequence).

V and J are TRBV7-9 and TRBJ1-2; TRBD1 aligns across 10 bases. The CDR3 length is 17 residues. The junction had 22 bases not matched to a gene; V was cut back by 5 bases and J by 13 bases. CDR1 and CDR2 from the germline V gene are SEHNR and FQNEAQ (reference sequence). In nucleotides, the CDR3 is TGTGCCAGCAGCCTCCTTGCGACAGGGGGCGTCCCCAAGCTATTCACCTTC. It encodes CASSLLATGGVPKLFTF.

The chain is built from TRBV12-5 and TRBJ1-2; TRBD1 matches at 9 bases. V lost 7 bases, J lost 8 bases, and 17 bases stayed unmatched. Germline V gene sequence: CDR1 LGHNT, CDR2 FRNRAP. The CDR3 contains 16 residues. The chain's CDR3 is CASDPGYGQGLQGYTF. CDR3 sequence (DNA): TGTGCTAGTGATCCTGGTTATGGACAGGGGCTTCAGGGCTACACCTTC.

In this sample, this clone is medium-sized. This rearrangement joins TRBV28 to TRBJ1-2; D perhaps matches TRBD1 (5 bases). V lost 7 bases and J 6 bases, leaving 12 bases between the germline ends. The CDR3 has 12 residues. Looked up from germline, CDR1 is MDHEN and CDR2 is SYDVKM. The CDR3 protein is CASTVGGDGYTF. Here the CDR3 DNA reads TGTGCCAGCACCGTGGGGGGGGATGGCTACACCTTC.

The chain has TRBV29-1 and TRBJ1-2, with D hard to call. The V and J ends lost 1 base and 4 bases respectively, with 7 bases between them. The CDR3 is made up of 12 amino acids. CDR1 and CDR2 from the germline V gene are SQVTM and ANQGSEA. The CDR3 region has the DNA TGCAGCGTTGAAGTGGTCGGCTATGGCTACACCTTC. Its protein product is CSVEVVGYGYTF.

This clone was recorded once. J is TRBJ2-7 and V is TRBV7-8; D ambiguous. Per the germline V gene, CDR1 is SGHVS and CDR2 is FQNEAQ. V was clipped by 4 bases and J by 8 bases, with 9 bases between them. The CDR3 consists of 11 residues. CDR3 loop: CASSSDPKQYF. Written as DNA, the CDR3 is TGTGCCAGCAGCTCGGACCCCAAGCAGTACTTC.

The chain has TRBV7-2 and TRBJ2-1, with TRBD1 matching 10 bases. The CDR3 is 16 amino acids. Germline assignment: CDR1 SGHTA and CDR2 FQGNSA. Trimming cost V 5 bases and J 6 bases; bases outside gene matches: 10. CDR3 sequence reads: CASSVTGTGVFNEQFF. CDR3 nucleotides: TGTGCCAGCAGCGTTACCGGGACAGGGGTCTTCAATGAGCAGTTCTTC.

The V call is TRBV23-1, the J call TRBJ2-5; perhaps TRBD2 as D (6 bases). TRBV23-1 is treated as an ORF (open reading frame) with a function not yet certain. The V end was cut by 0 bases, the J end by 1 base, with 21 bases between. The length of the CDR3 is 19 residues. In nucleotides, the CDR3 is TGCGCCAGCAGTCAATCATCCGGGGAGGTTCCAAGCCTCCAAGAGACCCAGTACTTC. Residues: CASSQSSGEVPSLQETQYF.

The rearrangement uses TRBV6-5 and TRBJ2-2, with 7 bases matching TRBD1. CDR1 MNHEY and CDR2 SVGAGI come from the germline V gene. The CDR3 spans 13 residues. The trim removed 8 bases at V and 5 bases at J, leaving 5 bases unmatched. The CDR3 sequence is CASRTGSTGELFF. CDR3 bases: TGTGCCAGCCGGACAGGCTCGACCGGGGAGCTGTTTTTT.

The V and J genes are TRBV9 and TRBJ2-3; a weak D match, TRBD2 (6 bases). Looked up from germline, CDR1 is SGDLS and CDR2 is YYNGEE. Trimming removed 2 bases from V and 2 bases from J, with 9 bases in between. The CDR3 is 14 residues long. The CDR3 protein is CASSVSGSTDTQYF. Here the CDR3 DNA reads TGTGCCAGCAGCGTGAGCGGGTCCACAGATACGCAGTATTTT.

The chain recombines TRBV12-5 with TRBJ2-6; D tentatively fits TRBD1 or TRBD2 (5 bases each). The CDR3 runs to 17 residues. Trimming pared 1 base from V and 2 bases from J, leaving 12 bases between. The germline gives CDR1 LGHNT, CDR2 FRNRAP. The CDR3 reads CASGLGLQGPGANVLTF. In nucleotides, the CDR3 is TGTGCTAGTGGTTTGGGCCTCCAGGGACCTGGGGCCAACGTCCTGACTTTC.

The rearrangement links TRBV5-8 to TRBJ1-4; the match to TRBD1 covers 7 bases. V lost 5 bases to trimming and J lost 8 bases; unmatched junction nucleotides: 3. CDR1 SGHTS and CDR2 YDEGEE come from the germline V gene. This CDR3 comprises 12 residues. The CDR3 region is CASSLQGEKLFF. CDR3 nucleotide sequence: TGTGCCAGCAGTCTACAGGGGGAAAAACTGTTTTTT.

As regards this clone: The same CDR3 also results from other DNA sequences found in this sample. The J gene is TRBJ1-1, the V gene TRBV4-2; D is ambiguous. Germline values: CDR1 LGHNA, CDR2 YNFKEQ. Trimming left V 1 base short and J 1 base short, with 4 bases between. This CDR3 is built from 13 residues. Written as DNA, the CDR3 is TGTGCCAGCAGCCAAGTCGGGAACACTGAAGCTTTCTTT. It yields the protein CASSQVGNTEAFF.

This sequence joins TRBV9 and TRBJ2-5, with a possible D match to TRBD2 (6 bases). The CDR3 runs 17 residues. The germline gives CDR1 SGDLS, CDR2 YYNGEE. The ends were cut back, 0 bases at V and 5 bases at J, with 20 bases in the middle. DNA for the CDR3: TGTGCCAGCAGCGTAGGGGAATCGTGGGGGAGGTATGAGACCCAGTACTTC. This codes for CASSVGESWGRYETQYF.

This chain connects TRBV28 to TRBJ2-1, with no clear D. Germline V gives CDR1 MDHEN, CDR2 SYDVKM. This CDR3 is built from 13 residues. Trimming cost V 3 bases and J 4 bases, with 7 bases left between them. The CDR3 DNA sequence: TGTGCCAGCAGTTTTTCATCTTACAATGAGCAGTTCTTC. Residues: CASSFSSYNEQFF. Filled out from reference TRBV28 and TRBJ2-1, the complete variable domain reads DVKVTQSSRYLVKRTGEKVFLECVQDMDHENMFWYRQDPGLGLRLIYFSYDVKMKEKGDIPEGYSVSREKKERFSLILESASTNQTSMYLCASSFSSYNEQFFGPGTRLTVL.

This chain links TRBV27 with TRBJ2-3; TRBD2 might be the D (6 bases). CDR1 MNHEY and CDR2 SMNVEV come from the germline V gene (reference sequence). Trimming took off 2 bases at V and 8 bases at J, with 11 bases between the two ends. The CDR3 is 13 residues long. The CDR3 spells CASSLGPGGTQYF. DNA of the CDR3: TGTGCCAGCAGTTTAGGGCCCGGGGGTACGCAGTATTTT.

The chain has TRBV7-2 and TRBJ2-7; D assignment may be TRBD1 or TRBD2 (6 bases each). The germline gives CDR1 SGHTA, CDR2 FQGNSA. Trimming left V 5 bases short and J 5 bases short, with 16 bases between. The CDR3 is 14 amino acids. This chain's CDR3 is CASSARGPRDEQYF. The DNA of the CDR3 is TGTGCCAGCAGCGCTCGGGGGCCTAGGGACGAGCAGTACTTC.